This T cell receptor beta chain is from a study of blood T cell repertoires in COVID-19. Study-level information: Whether acute or convalescent, the COVID-19 samples came from the United States, Italy and Spain. Sources were T cells, B-cell-depleted T cells, or PBMCs; the material itself was cDNA or gDNA.

Grouping used clinical history reported by participants in a survey and questionnaire. The method was immunoSEQ multiplex PCR; TCRdb's version includes in-frame clones alone and lacks a portion of them. The repertoire has approximately 360,000 clones, roughly 90% of them found once; the top ten carry approximately 1%. The CDR3 sequence is 18 residues long. The J segment lost 1 base and the V segment lost 6 bases, leaving 15 bases of the junction unmatched. Germline V gives CDR1 ENHRY, CDR2 SYGVKD. The sequencing sample was made of PBMCs or T cells enriched from blood (not recorded which). This chain joins TRBV10-3 and TRBJ1-3; 7 bases fit TRBD1. This clonotype originated in a young woman with acute COVID-19. In DNA form, the CDR3 reads TGTGCCATCAGCCTAGGATTTATAGCGACAGGGTCTGGAAACACCATATATTTT. Residues: CAISLGFIATGSGNTIYF.